The present entry profiles one T cell receptor beta chain with its context. The V and J ends lost 4 bases and 4 bases, in that order; junction bases with no gene match: 6. The CDR3 is 15 amino acids. CDR1 is SGHNT and CDR2 is YYREEE in the germline V gene (reference sequence). The sample originates from a study of OX40 agonist ivuxolimab in advanced cancers. Using immunoSEQ multiplex PCR, the repertoire was profiled, and TCRdb retains in-frame clones only, with some absent. The repertoire has roughly 90,000 clones, roughly 85% of them found once; the top ten carry roughly 1.5%. This chain links TRBV5-4 with TRBJ2-3, with TRBD2 matching over 10 bases. The sample consisted of CD4+ or CD8+ T cells sorted from blood, taken in a trial of the OX40 agonist ivuxolimab. This sequence originates from an adult with an advanced solid tumor such as melanoma, head and neck, liver or kidney cancer. The CDR3 nucleotides read TGTGCCAGCAGCCCCCAGCGGGAGGGGGCAGATACGCAGTATTTT. As protein: CASSPQREGADTQYF.